The 21 T cell receptor beta chains given below trace back to one sample, sequenced in a study of molecular identifiers for immune sequencing clone quantification. TCRdb re-analysed the PCR reads in MiXCR, keeping a single row per CDR3 protein. The top ten hold around 0.9% of the sample, which has some 650,000 distinct CDR3 sequences, 20% seen once. The sequencing input was naive CD8+ T cells from blood, with Jurkat cell RNA spiked in. As to subset: FACS-sorted CD8+CD4-CCR7+CD45RA+ naive T cells. The receptors come from a human donor in good health. Some libraries in this study had Jurkat cell RNA spiked in.

In regard to this clonotype: The junction shows a germline mismatch at one end, possibly a read error. The chain couples TRBV20-1 to TRBJ2-1; 14 bases fit TRBD2. This CDR3 is built from 17 residues. Germline V lookup: CDR1 DFQATT, CDR2 SNEGSKA (reference sequence). In nucleotides, the CDR3 is TGCAGTGCTAGAGAAGGGACTAGCGGGAGTTTGGGCAATGAGCAGTCCTTC. Protein product: CSAREGTSGSLGNEQSF.

This clonotype was counted at least ten times. The chain links TRBV19 to TRBJ1-3; the match to TRBD1 covers 9 bases. J gave up 2 bases and V 3 bases, and 5 bases lay outside the gene matches. The CDR3 consists of 16 residues. The germline CDR1 and CDR2 sequences are LNHDA and SQIVND (reference sequence). CDR3 nucleotides: TGTGCCAGTAGTATGCTACAGGGGGCAACTGGAAACACCATATATTTT. Translation: CASSMLQGATGNTIYF.

The chain carries TRBV6-5 and TRBJ1-3; the D is unclear. The length of the CDR3 is 15 residues. CDR1 is MNHEY and CDR2 is SVGAGI in the germline V gene. Between the trimmed V and J ends, which lost 5 bases and 1 base, there was a span of 12 bases. CDR3 nucleotides: TGTGCCAGCAGTGAGGATTCGTCTTCTGGAAACACCATATATTTT. Translated, it gives CASSEDSSSGNTIYF.

This clonotype occurred many times. The V call is TRBV5-1, the J call TRBJ1-1; D call uncertain. V was clipped by 3 bases and J by 4 bases, with 10 bases between them. The CDR3 has 13 amino acids. From germline, CDR1 is SGHRS and CDR2 YFSETQ. In DNA, the CDR3 is TGCGCCAGCAGCTCTGACTTACGCACTGAAGCTTTCTTT. It codes for CASSSDLRTEAFF.

This clonotype has only a few counts. The rearrangement uses TRBV21-1 and TRBJ2-5; TRBD2 is taken as the D call from the table, unchecked against the DNA. TRBV21-1 corresponds to a pseudogene. The CDR3 runs 15 residues. The CDR3 nucleotides read TGTGCCAGCAGCAACTGCGGGTGCGAACAAGAGACCCAGTACTTC. Encoded protein: CASSNCGCEQETQYF.

This clonotype has ten or more counts. The chain carries TRBV6-2 or TRBV6-3 and TRBJ2-1; D not certain. The V end lost 0 bases, the J end lost 5 bases, and 8 bases lay between the germline ends. The germline V gene encodes CDR1 MNHEY and CDR2 SVGEGT. There are 14 residues in the CDR3. CDR3 amino acids: CASSYSKAHNEQFF. CDR3 DNA sequence: TGTGCCAGCAGTTACTCGAAAGCCCACAATGAGCAGTTCTTC.

This clonotype was seen ten or more times. The chain has TRBV13 and TRBJ1-1; D unclear. V gave up 5 bases and J gave up 1 base, with 14 bases separating them. CDR1 is PRHDT, CDR2 FYEKMQ, per germline (reference sequence). The CDR3 is 15 residues long. The CDR3 DNA is TGTGCCAGCAGCCCCCTAGGATTGGGGAACACTGAAGCTTTCTTT. It encodes CASSPLGLGNTEAFF.

This clonotype appeared a few times. The chain employs TRBV20-1 and TRBJ2-7; 15 bases map to TRBD2. The CDR3 consists of 15 residues. Losses at the gene ends were 6 bases for V and 2 bases for J; bases not matched to a gene: 5. Germline-derived CDR1 and CDR2 are DFQATT and SNEGSKA (reference sequence). Here the CDR3 DNA reads TGCAGTGCGCTTGGACTAGCGGGAGGGCCCTACGAGCAGTACTTC. Its protein is CSALGLAGGPYEQYF.

This clonotype has at least ten counts. The chain carries TRBV5-1 and TRBJ2-1, with unresolved D. CDR3 length: 16 amino acids. The ends were cut back, 7 bases at V and 1 base at J, with 18 bases in the middle. The germline gives CDR1 SGHRS, CDR2 YFSETQ. This CDR3 reads CASGPGSAASYNEQFF. In DNA form, the CDR3 reads TGCGCCAGCGGCCCCGGTTCGGCGGCTTCCTACAATGAGCAGTTCTTC.

This clonotype was counted only a few times. The V gene is TRBV4-1, the J gene TRBJ1-6; TRBD1 agrees at 8 bases. V was clipped by 2 bases and J by 0 bases; unmatched bases: 6. Germline V CDR1 and CDR2: MGHRA, YSYEKL. There are 18 residues in the CDR3. The CDR3 DNA reads TGCGCCAGCAGCCAACGACAGGGGTTAAGCTCCTATAATTCACCCCTCCACTTT. This codes for CASSQRQGLSSYNSPLHF.

This clonotype was observed a few times. The J gene is TRBJ2-5, the V gene TRBV3-1; D is uncertain. CDR1 is LGHDT and CDR2 is YNNKEL in the germline V gene (reference sequence). The CDR3 is 13 amino acids. V was clipped by 2 bases and J by 5 bases, with 9 bases between them. This CDR3 is CASSQSIIETQYF. The CDR3 DNA is TGTGCCAGCAGCCAATCCATAATTGAGACCCAGTACTTC.

This clonotype was found many times. The chain carries TRBV28 and TRBJ1-5; a possible D gene is TRBD1 (6 bases). Germline CDR1 reads MDHEN; CDR2 reads SYDVKM. The V end was cut by 3 bases, the J end by 2 bases, with 26 bases between. This CDR3 contains 20 residues. CDR3 amino acids: CASSFWVGQSLGIGNQPQHF. The CDR3 region has the DNA TGTGCCAGCAGTTTTTGGGTAGGACAGAGCCTAGGGATAGGCAATCAGCCCCAGCATTTT.

This clonotype was counted many times. The CDR3, as DNA: TGTGCCAACACCCTACCGGGACTAGCGGGAGAGACCCAGTACTTC. It specifies CANTLPGLAGETQYF. The genes are TRBV2 and TRBJ2-5; TRBD2 agrees at 12 bases. Trimming cost V 10 bases and J 4 bases; bases outside gene matches: 10. Germline loops: CDR1 SNHLY, CDR2 FYNNEI. The CDR3 is made up of 15 amino acids.

For this clonotype: A much larger clone differs by one base, so this may be a read error. The chain links TRBV5-1 to TRBJ1-1; TRBD1 agrees at 7 bases. With V trimmed by 0 bases and J by 3 bases, 11 bases remained unmatched. This CDR3 region has 17 residues. Per germline, CDR1 SGHRS and CDR2 YFSETQ. In nucleotides, the CDR3 is TGCGCCAGCAGCTTGGGCGACAGGGAGGCTATGGACACTGAAGCTTTCTTT. This gives the protein CASSLGDREAMDTEAFF.

Regarding this clonotype: It may be a read error: a sequence one base away is much more abundant. The rearrangement links TRBV12-3 or TRBV12-4 to TRBJ1-2, with a possible D match to TRBD1 (5 bases). The CDR3 spans 15 residues. V was clipped by 5 bases and J by 3 bases, with 16 bases between them. CDR3 sequence reads: CASSKQGFIHYGYTF. The CDR3 coding sequence is TGTGCCAGCAGTAAGCAGGGCTTTATACACTATGGCTACACCTTC.

The count of this clonotype is one. A much larger clone lies one base from this, so it may be a read error. The J gene is TRBJ2-7, the V gene TRBV6-1; possibly TRBD1 for D (6 bases). The CDR3 has 14 amino acids. Germline V gene sequence: CDR1 MNHNS, CDR2 SASEGT. Here the CDR3 reads CASSEVQGTYELYF. The CDR3 DNA reads TGTGCCAGCAGTGAAGTACAGGGCACCTACGAGCTGTACTTC.

This clonotype was observed many times. J is TRBJ2-5 and V is TRBV5-1, with D uncertain. The CDR3 extends over 14 amino acids. The germline gives CDR1 SGHRS, CDR2 YFSETQ. Deletions cut 1 base from V and 2 bases from J, with 9 bases between. The DNA for the CDR3 is TGCGCCAGCAGCTTGTATCAAGGGCAAGAGACCCAGTACTTC. It is translated as CASSLYQGQETQYF.

This clonotype was found many times. The chain links TRBV2 to TRBJ2-3; 10 positions agree with TRBD2. The CDR3 length is 18 residues. CDR1 and CDR2 (germline): SNHLY, FYNNEI. The J segment lost 3 bases and the V segment lost 3 bases, leaving 12 bases of the junction unmatched. This chain's CDR3 is CASSDPSPASGSTDTQYF. For the CDR3, the DNA is TGTGCCAGCAGTGATCCCTCCCCGGCTAGCGGGAGTACAGATACGCAGTATTTT.

This clonotype was seen many times. The genes are TRBV7-6 and TRBJ2-5, with a weak D call TRBD2 (6 bases). Germline CDR1 is SGHVS and CDR2 is FNYEAQ. The V and J ends lost 8 bases and 0 bases respectively, with 10 bases between them. The CDR3 has 13 residues. CDR3 nucleotide sequence: TGTGCCAGCGGCGGGGTTTACCAAGAGACCCAGTACTTC. It specifies CASGGVYQETQYF.

This clonotype was observed a few times. The chain couples TRBV11-2 to TRBJ2-2, with 8 bases lining up with TRBD1. J was trimmed by 7 bases and V by 5 bases; bases with no gene match: 6. The length of the CDR3 is 14 residues. Germline-derived CDR1 and CDR2 are SGHAT and FQNNGV. For the CDR3, the DNA is TGTGCCAGCAGCCTAAACAGGGGGGACGGGGAGCTGTTTTTT. Encoded protein: CASSLNRGDGELFF. Filled out from reference TRBV11-2 and TRBJ2-2, the complete variable domain reads EAGVAQSPRYKIIEKRQSVAFWCNPISGHATLYWYQQILGQGPKLLIQFQNNGVVDDSQLPKDRFSAERLKGVDSTLKIQPAKLEDSAVYLCASSLNRGDGELFFGEGSRLTVL.

This clonotype was seen a few times. The rearrangement uses TRBV13 and TRBJ2-7; D is ambiguous. Germline lookup yields CDR1 PRHDT and CDR2 FYEKMQ (reference sequence). Trimming took off 0 bases at V and 5 bases at J, with 8 bases between the two ends. The CDR3 loop spans 13 amino acids. In DNA form, the CDR3 reads TGTGCCAGCAGCTTAGGCAGGATCAACGAGCAGTACTTC. Its translation: CASSLGRINEQYF.